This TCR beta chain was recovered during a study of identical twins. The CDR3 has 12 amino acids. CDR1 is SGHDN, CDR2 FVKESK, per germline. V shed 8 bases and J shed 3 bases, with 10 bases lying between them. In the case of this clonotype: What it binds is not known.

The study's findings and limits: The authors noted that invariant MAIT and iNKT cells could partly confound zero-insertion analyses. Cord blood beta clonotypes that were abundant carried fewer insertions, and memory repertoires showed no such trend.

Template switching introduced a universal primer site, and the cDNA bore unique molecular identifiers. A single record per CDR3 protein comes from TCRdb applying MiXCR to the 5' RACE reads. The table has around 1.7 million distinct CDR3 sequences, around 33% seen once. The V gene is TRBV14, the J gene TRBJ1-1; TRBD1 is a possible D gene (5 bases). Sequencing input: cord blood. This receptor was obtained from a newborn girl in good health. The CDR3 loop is CASRGWDTEAFF. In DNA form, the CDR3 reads TGTGCCAGCCGGGGGTGGGACACTGAAGCTTTCTTT.